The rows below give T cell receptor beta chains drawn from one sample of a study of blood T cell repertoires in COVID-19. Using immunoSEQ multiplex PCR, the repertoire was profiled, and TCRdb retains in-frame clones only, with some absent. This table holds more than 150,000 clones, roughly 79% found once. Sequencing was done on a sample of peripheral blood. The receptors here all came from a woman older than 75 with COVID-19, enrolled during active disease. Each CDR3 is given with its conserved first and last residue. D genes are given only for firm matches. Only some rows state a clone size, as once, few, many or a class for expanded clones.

CDR3: CATSRLDREWGTQYF
DNA: TGTGCCACCAGCAGGCTTGATCGGGAATGGGGTACGCAGTATTTT
J: TRBJ2-3
V: TRBV15
D: NA
size: NA

CDR3: CASDRGLGANTEAFF
DNA: TGTGCCAGCGATAGGGGGCTGGGGGCGAACACTGAAGCTTTCTTT
J: TRBJ1-1
V: TRBV28
D: TRBD1
size: NA

CDR3: CASRGRDRANYGYTF
DNA: TGTGCCAGCAGGGGCCGGGACAGGGCTAACTATGGCTACACCTTC
J: TRBJ1-2
V: TRBV28
D: TRBD1
size: NA

CDR3: CASSTSGYYEQYF
DNA: TGTGCCAGCAGTACTAGCGGATACTACGAGCAGTACTTC
J: TRBJ2-7
V: TRBV6-5
D: TRBD2
size: NA

CDR3: CATSRDVGSYEQYF
DNA: TGTGCCACCAGCAGAGATGTCGGCTCCTACGAGCAGTACTTC
J: TRBJ2-7
V: TRBV15
D: NA
size: NA

CDR3: CASSRAGGDTEAFF
DNA: TGTGCCAGCAGCCGAGCTGGGGGCGACACTGAAGCTTTCTTT
J: TRBJ1-1
V: TRBV3-1/TRBV3-2
D: NA
size: NA

CDR3: CASRGTGTDTQYF
DNA: TGTGCCAGCAGGGGGACAGGGACAGATACGCAGTATTTT
J: TRBJ2-3
V: TRBV2
D: TRBD1
size: NA

CDR3: CASSPGQATGELFF
DNA: TGTGCCAGCTCACCGGGACAAGCAACCGGGGAGCTGTTTTTT
J: TRBJ2-2
V: TRBV18
D: NA
size: NA

CDR3: CASSPPGQGARGYTF
DNA: TGTGCCAGCAGCCCGCCGGGACAGGGGGCGCGTGGCTACACCTTC
J: TRBJ1-2
V: TRBV5-4
D: TRBD1
size: NA

CDR3: CASSYSIRTGVYGYTF
DNA: TGTGCCAGCAGTTACTCGATTCGGACAGGGGTCTATGGCTACACCTTC
J: TRBJ1-2
V: TRBV6-2/TRBV6-3
D: TRBD1
size: NA

CDR3: CATSANRAGANVLTF
DNA: TGTGCCACCAGTGCAAACAGGGCTGGGGCCAACGTCCTGACTTTC
J: TRBJ2-6
V: TRBV24-1
D: NA
size: NA

CDR3: CATSDGRGLDTQYF
DNA: TGTGCCACCAGTGACGGCAGGGGGCTGGATACGCAGTATTTT
J: TRBJ2-3
V: TRBV24-1
D: TRBD1
size: NA

CDR3: CASSLDPAYEQYF
DNA: TGTGCCAGCAGCTTAGACCCAGCCTACGAGCAGTACTTC
J: TRBJ2-7
V: TRBV7-6
D: NA
size: many

CDR3: CASSQGGTSGKGEQYF
DNA: TGTGCCAGCAGCCAGGGCGGGACTAGCGGGAAGGGGGAGCAGTACTTC
J: TRBJ2-7
V: TRBV3-1/TRBV3-2
D: TRBD2
size: NA

CDR3: CSVETAETQYF
DNA: TGCAGCGTTGAGACAGCAGAGACCCAGTACTTC
J: TRBJ2-5
V: TRBV29-1
D: NA
size: NA

CDR3: CASSHGQGGDGYTF
DNA: TGCGCCAGCAGCCATGGACAGGGGGGGGATGGCTACACCTTC
J: TRBJ1-2
V: TRBV4-1
D: TRBD1
size: NA

CDR3: CASSPDRGYSPLHF
DNA: TGTGCCAGCAGCCCGGACAGGGGGTATTCACCCCTCCACTTT
J: TRBJ1-6
V: TRBV7-2
D: TRBD1
size: NA

CDR3: CASTLTGRDGYTF
DNA: TGTGCCAGCACTCTAACAGGGAGGGATGGCTACACCTTC
J: TRBJ1-2
V: TRBV2
D: NA
size: NA

CDR3: CASSSGQGETQYF
DNA: TGTGCCAGCAGCTCGGGACAGGGAGAGACCCAGTACTTC
J: TRBJ2-5
V: TRBV7-8
D: TRBD1
size: NA

CDR3: CASSTGQRYEQYF
DNA: TGCGCCAGCAGCACCGGACAGAGATACGAGCAGTACTTC
J: TRBJ2-7
V: TRBV5-1
D: NA
size: NA

CDR3: CASSYVPTLQGGAFF
DNA: TGTGCCAGCAGTTACGTACCGACCCTTCAAGGGGGAGCTTTCTTT
J: TRBJ1-1
V: TRBV6-5
D: NA
size: NA

CDR3: CASSLPGPMNTEAFF
DNA: TGTGCCAGCAGCTTACCAGGGCCGATGAACACTGAAGCTTTCTTT
J: TRBJ1-1
V: TRBV7-8
D: NA
size: once

CDR3: CASSEGGAREKLFF
DNA: TGTGCCAGCAGTGAGGGGGGGGCGAGGGAAAAACTGTTTTTT
J: TRBJ1-4
V: TRBV6-1
D: NA
size: NA

CDR3: CASSPWDMSNSPLHF
DNA: TGTGCCAGCTCACCATGGGACATGAGTAATTCACCCCTCCACTTT
J: TRBJ1-6
V: TRBV18
D: NA
size: once

CDR3: CASSIGHYSNQPQHF
DNA: TGTGCCAGTAGTATCGGACATTATAGCAATCAGCCCCAGCATTTT
J: TRBJ1-5
V: TRBV19
D: NA
size: NA

CDR3: CASSFTGRPQHF
DNA: TGTGCCAGCAGCTTTACAGGGAGGCCCCAGCATTTT
J: TRBJ1-5
V: TRBV5-8
D: NA
size: NA

CDR3: CASSLITRNEQFF
DNA: TGTGCCAGCAGCCTTATAACTAGGAATGAGCAGTTCTTC
J: TRBJ2-1
V: TRBV5-4
D: NA
size: NA

CDR3: CASSFWGTGGGYSNQPQHF
DNA: TGTGCCAGCAGTTTCTGGGGGACAGGGGGCGGATATAGCAATCAGCCCCAGCATTTT
J: TRBJ1-5
V: TRBV28
D: TRBD1
size: NA

CDR3: CASSKSSGTEHYGYTF
DNA: TGTGCCAGCAGTAAATCCTCCGGGACAGAACATTATGGCTACACCTTC
J: TRBJ1-2
V: TRBV27
D: TRBD1
size: NA

CDR3: CASSSQFNGYTF
DNA: TGTGCCAGTAGTAGTCAGTTCAATGGCTACACCTTC
J: TRBJ1-2
V: TRBV19
D: NA
size: NA

CDR3: CASSLEIVAYEQYF
DNA: TGTGCCAGCAGCTTAGAAATAGTAGCCTACGAGCAGTACTTC
J: TRBJ2-7
V: TRBV11-2
D: NA
size: NA

CDR3: CASSQVSSGPETQYF
DNA: TGTGCCAGCAGCCAAGTCAGTTCTGGTCCGGAGACCCAGTACTTC
J: TRBJ2-5
V: TRBV4-2
D: NA
size: NA

CDR3: CASSRTGRSNQPQHF
DNA: TGTGCCAGCAGCCGGACAGGTAGGAGCAATCAGCCCCAGCATTTT
J: TRBJ1-5
V: TRBV6-5
D: TRBD1
size: NA

CDR3: CASSLIARSYEQYF
DNA: TGTGCCAGCAGCTTAATAGCGAGGTCCTACGAGCAGTACTTC
J: TRBJ2-7
V: TRBV7-2
D: NA
size: NA

CDR3: CASSYHPGAGENSPLHF
DNA: TGTGCCAGCAGTTACCACCCCGGTGCGGGGGAAAATTCACCCCTCCACTTT
J: TRBJ1-6
V: TRBV6-2/TRBV6-3
D: NA
size: NA

CDR3: CASSLGGIPDTQYF
DNA: TGTGCCAGCAGCTTAGGAGGAATTCCAGATACGCAGTATTTT
J: TRBJ2-3
V: TRBV7-2
D: NA
size: NA

CDR3: CATSAGRALTGELFF
DNA: TGTGCCACCAGTGCCGGTAGAGCGCTCACCGGGGAGCTGTTTTTT
J: TRBJ2-2
V: TRBV24-1
D: NA
size: NA

CDR3: CASSIVWQGAPPKLFF
DNA: TGTGCCAGTAGTATAGTGTGGCAGGGGGCGCCCCCAAAACTGTTTTTT
J: TRBJ1-4
V: TRBV19
D: TRBD1
size: once

CDR3: CASSLGPSGRSTGEQYF
DNA: TGCGCCAGCAGCTTGGGTCCGAGCGGGAGGAGTACGGGGGAGCAGTACTTC
J: TRBJ2-7
V: TRBV5-1
D: TRBD2
size: NA

CDR3: CASSELATNTGELFF
DNA: TGTGCCAGCAGTGAGCTAGCGACAAACACCGGGGAGCTGTTTTTT
J: TRBJ2-2
V: TRBV2
D: NA
size: NA

CDR3: CASSYGQGATYEQYF
DNA: TGTGCCAGCAGTTATGGACAGGGGGCAACCTACGAGCAGTACTTC
J: TRBJ2-7
V: TRBV28
D: TRBD1
size: NA

CDR3: CASLERTGTEAFF
DNA: TGTGCCAGCTTGGAGCGGACAGGCACTGAAGCTTTCTTT
J: TRBJ1-1
V: TRBV18
D: TRBD1
size: NA

CDR3: CASSEGFSNPTYEQYF
DNA: TGTGCCAGCAGTGAAGGGTTTAGCAACCCCACCTACGAGCAGTACTTC
J: TRBJ2-7
V: TRBV2
D: NA
size: NA

CDR3: CASSFASGAYEQYF
DNA: TGTGCCAGCAGCTTCGCTAGCGGGGCTTACGAGCAGTACTTC
J: TRBJ2-7
V: TRBV7-9
D: TRBD2
size: NA

CDR3: CASSPMFQETQYF
DNA: TGTGCCAGCAGTCCTATGTTCCAAGAGACCCAGTACTTC
J: TRBJ2-5
V: TRBV12-3/TRBV12-4
D: NA
size: NA

CDR3: CASRTGEYGDQPQHF
DNA: TGTGCCAGCAGAACAGGGGAGTACGGTGATCAGCCCCAGCATTTT
J: TRBJ1-5
V: TRBV6-6
D: TRBD1
size: once

CDR3: CASSGIGLPTDTQYF
DNA: TGTGCCAGCAGCGGAATTGGGCTGCCCACAGATACGCAGTATTTT
J: TRBJ2-3
V: TRBV11-1
D: NA
size: NA

CDR3: CASSFSLYYGYTF
DNA: TGTGCCAGCAGTTTTAGCCTTTACTATGGCTACACCTTC
J: TRBJ1-2
V: TRBV27
D: NA
size: NA

CDR3: CASSLGRQGYGYTF
DNA: TGTGCCAGCAGCTTAGGGAGGCAAGGATATGGCTACACCTTC
J: TRBJ1-2
V: TRBV7-8
D: NA
size: NA

CDR3: CASSERDRALDTQYF
DNA: TGTGCCAGCAGTGAGCGGGACAGGGCCTTGGATACGCAGTATTTT
J: TRBJ2-3
V: TRBV6-1
D: TRBD1
size: few

CDR3: CASRHYGGNQPQHF
DNA: TGTGCCAGCAGGCATTACGGGGGCAATCAGCCCCAGCATTTT
J: TRBJ1-5
V: TRBV2
D: NA
size: NA

CDR3: CASRQGHTEAFF
DNA: TGTGCCAGCAGACAGGGTCACACTGAAGCTTTCTTT
J: TRBJ1-1
V: TRBV25-1
D: NA
size: NA

CDR3: CASSSGLYWESYEQYF
DNA: TGTGCCAGCAGCTCCGGACTCTACTGGGAATCCTACGAGCAGTACTTC
J: TRBJ2-7
V: TRBV5-6
D: NA
size: once

CDR3: CASRAQGWGTEAFF
DNA: TGTGCCAGCAGGGCACAGGGGTGGGGCACTGAAGCTTTCTTT
J: TRBJ1-1
V: TRBV6-6
D: TRBD1
size: few

CDR3: CASSGDPWGVGNQPQHF
DNA: TGCGCCAGCAGCGGAGATCCGTGGGGGGTTGGCAATCAGCCCCAGCATTTT
J: TRBJ1-5
V: TRBV4-3
D: NA
size: NA

CDR3: CASSLVGRGGEQFF
DNA: TGTGCCAGCAGCTTAGTTGGCAGGGGAGGGGAGCAGTTCTTC
J: TRBJ2-1
V: TRBV7-9
D: NA
size: NA

CDR3: CASSQVSGLAGSYNEQFF
DNA: TGCGCCAGCAGCCAAGTATCGGGACTAGCGGGTAGCTACAATGAGCAGTTCTTC
J: TRBJ2-1
V: TRBV4-1
D: TRBD2
size: NA

CDR3: CAMAGGTDTQYF
DNA: TGTGCCATGGCGGGAGGCACAGATACGCAGTATTTT
J: TRBJ2-3
V: TRBV10-3
D: TRBD2
size: NA